The next 16 T cell receptor beta chains were all read from a single sample in a study of early stage breast cancer tumors. Here immunoSEQ multiplex PCR was the method, and the copy in TCRdb shows in-frame clones only, minus some. The sample has more than 7,500 clones; about two thirds are singletons. Sequenced sample: normal breast tissue next to the tumor. The receptors shown here come from a person aged 60 to 70 with breast cancer.

The gene calls are TRBV9 and TRBJ2-3; 12 bases map to TRBD2. The CDR3 extends over 15 amino acids. The V gene's germline CDR1 is SGDLS and CDR2 YYNGEE. V lost 4 bases and J lost 5; bases outside the gene matches: 5. The CDR3 protein is CASSLAGGPLDTQYF. In nucleotides, the CDR3 is TGTGCCAGCAGCCTAGCGGGAGGGCCATTAGATACGCAGTATTTT.

The genes are TRBV28 and TRBJ2-5; D might be TRBD1 (7 bases). The V gene's germline CDR1 is MDHEN and CDR2 SYDVKM. This CDR3 comprises 12 residues. V was shortened by 10 bases and J by 2 bases, with 11 bases between the two germline ends. CDR3 sequence: CATAGQQETQYF. In DNA form, the CDR3 reads TGTGCCACCGCGGGACAGCAAGAGACCCAGTACTTC.

The chain joins TRBV7-2 to TRBJ1-5; D might be TRBD1 (5 bases). The length of the CDR3 is 16 residues. Germline V CDR1 and CDR2: SGHTA, FQGNSA. Deletions cut 0 bases from V and 0 bases from J, with 9 bases between. The CDR3 here is CASSLAAQGSNQPQHF. The CDR3 bases are TGTGCCAGCAGCTTAGCGGCCCAGGGTAGCAATCAGCCCCAGCATTTT.

J is TRBJ2-5 and V is TRBV2; D possibly corresponds to TRBD2 (7 bases). CDR1 is SNHLY and CDR2 is FYNNEI in the germline V gene. The CDR3 consists of 14 residues. Trimming removed 7 bases from V and 3 bases from J, with 15 bases in between. CDR3 in DNA: TGTGCCAGCATGGTAGGGAGGGGGGAAGAGACCCAGTACTTC. Its protein is CASMVGRGEETQYF.

The chain carries TRBV7-9 and TRBJ2-5; 14 bases align to TRBD2. V was pared by 5 bases and J by 4 bases, with 6 bases of the junction left unmatched. In germline, CDR1 is SEHNR, CDR2 FQNEAQ (reference sequence). This CDR3 has 16 amino acids. CDR3 nucleotide sequence: TGTGCCAGCAGCCGAGGACTAGCGGGAGGTATAGAGACCCAGTACTTC. Translated: CASSRGLAGGIETQYF. The full variable domain, rest sourced from reference TRBV7-9 and TRBJ2-5, is DTGVSQNPRHKITKRGQNVTFRCDPISEHNRLYWYRQTLGQGPEFLTYFQNEAQLEKSRLLSDRFSAERPKGSFSTLEIQRTEQGDSAMYLCASSRGLAGGIETQYFGPGTRLLVL.

V is TRBV29-1 and J is TRBJ1-3; D perhaps matches TRBD1 (5 bases). Germline V lookup: CDR1 SQVTM, CDR2 ANQGSEA. Trimming shortened V by 4 bases and J by 4 bases, and 14 bases separated the two germline ends. The CDR3 has 14 residues. CDR3 in amino acids: CSVASGGFGNTIYF. In DNA form, the CDR3 reads TGCAGCGTTGCATCCGGGGGGTTCGGAAACACCATATATTTT.

The rearrangement uses TRBV29-1 and TRBJ2-3, with 9 bases matching TRBD2. The CDR3 contains 16 residues. CDR1 is SQVTM, CDR2 ANQGSEA, per germline. After removal of 5 bases from V and 4 bases from J, the junction contained 13 bases not matched to a gene. For the CDR3, the DNA is TGCAGCGTTCAAGCTGGGCGGGAGGGCCGCTCAGATACGCAGTATTTT. Residues: CSVQAGREGRSDTQYF.

The CDR3 loop is CASSSPGRVYEQYF. The CDR3 DNA reads as TGTGCCAGCAGTTCCCCTGGGAGGGTGTACGAGCAGTACTTC. The rearrangement uses TRBV28 and TRBJ2-7; 7 positions match TRBD2. Trimming at V came to 4 bases and at J to 4 bases, leaving 7 bases not matched to a gene. The CDR3 length is 14 residues. CDR1 is MDHEN and CDR2 is SYDVKM in the germline V gene.

This clone was observed a single time. The chain is built from TRBV5-1 and TRBJ1-1, with 8 bases matching TRBD1. Trimming at V came to 1 base and at J to 3 bases, leaving 5 bases not matched to a gene. The CDR3 consists of 15 residues. CDR1 and CDR2 (germline): SGHRS, YFSETQ. The CDR3 reads CASSLRTGGDTEAFF. For the CDR3, the DNA is TGCGCCAGCAGCTTGCGTACAGGGGGGGACACTGAAGCTTTCTTT. The whole variable domain, filled in from reference TRBV5-1 and TRBJ1-1, reads KAGVTQTPRYLIKTRGQQVTLSCSPISGHRSVSWYQQTPGQGLQFLFEYFSETQRNKGNFPGRFSGRQFSNSRSEMNVSTLELGDSALYLCASSLRTGGDTEAFFGQGTRLTVV.

V is TRBV9 and J is TRBJ2-1, with TRBD2 matching 9 bases. CDR3 size: 15 residues. V was clipped by 2 bases and J by 4 bases; unmatched bases: 4. Per the germline V gene, CDR1 is SGDLS and CDR2 is YYNGEE. Here the CDR3 reads CASSVSSGRYNEQFF. DNA for the CDR3: TGTGCCAGCAGCGTTTCCAGCGGGAGGTACAATGAGCAGTTCTTC. The variable domain in full, with the rest retrieved from reference TRBV9 and TRBJ2-1, is DSGVTQTPKHLITATGQRVTLRCSPRSGDLSVYWYQQSLDQGLQFLIQYYNGEERAKGNILERFSAQQFPDLHSELNLSSLELGDSALYFCASSVSSGRYNEQFFGPGTRLTVL.

The sample holds a few counts of this clone. For the CDR3, the DNA is TGCGCCAGCAGCTTGGAGGACAGGGTTAATGATGGCTACACCTTC. Translation gives CASSLEDRVNDGYTF. This chain links TRBV5-1 with TRBJ1-2; the match to TRBD1 covers 8 bases. The germline CDR1 and CDR2 sequences are SGHRS and YFSETQ. This CDR3 is 15 amino acids long. The V gene end was trimmed by 0 bases and the J gene end by 6 bases; junction bases not matched to a gene: 7.

By share, this clone counts as medium-sized. J is TRBJ1-1 and V is TRBV27, with D unresolved. With 2 bases removed from V and 2 bases from J, the gap between germline ends came to 15 bases. Germline assignment: CDR1 MNHEY and CDR2 SMNVEV (reference sequence). CDR3 size: 16 residues. CDR3 sequence reads: CASSLLRVSANTEAFF. The CDR3, as DNA: TGTGCCAGCAGTTTACTGCGTGTGTCCGCAAACACTGAAGCTTTCTTT.

The chain combines TRBV14 with TRBJ1-4, with 8 bases identical to TRBD1. The CDR3 sequence is 17 residues long. Per the germline V gene, CDR1 is SGHDN and CDR2 is FVKESK. V shed 2 bases and J 7 bases; nucleotides not matched to a gene: 12. CDR3 in amino acids: CASSQLRGQGWGEKLFF. CDR3 DNA: TGTGCCAGCAGCCAACTTAGAGGACAGGGATGGGGTGAAAAACTGTTTTTT.

The chain uses TRBV6-1 and TRBJ2-2; D may be TRBD1 (6 bases). V lost 5 bases and J 8 bases, leaving 18 bases between the germline ends. Germline V gene lookup returns CDR1 MNHNS and CDR2 SASEGT. The CDR3 spans 15 residues. This CDR3 is CASSQIRGPPGELFF. The CDR3 nucleotides read TGTGCCAGCAGTCAAATCAGGGGCCCGCCTGGGGAGCTGTTTTTT.

The V gene is TRBV18, the J gene TRBJ1-1; TRBD1 aligns across 8 bases. There are 14 residues in the CDR3. Germline assignment: CDR1 KGHSH and CDR2 LQKENI. The junction had 7 bases not matched to a gene; V was cut back by 4 bases and J by 6 bases. CDR3 residues: CASSRTGSGAEAFF. Here the CDR3 DNA reads TGTGCCAGCTCACGGACAGGGTCGGGCGCTGAAGCTTTCTTT.

V and J are TRBV5-8 and TRBJ1-5, with D perhaps TRBD1 (5 bases). CDR3 length: 15 amino acids. V lost 0 bases and J lost 7, with 14 bases in between. CDR1 SGHTS and CDR2 YDEGEE come from the germline V gene. CDR3 loop: CASSLEGWEGQPQHF. CDR3 nucleotide sequence: TGTGCCAGCAGCTTGGAGGGGTGGGAGGGGCAGCCCCAGCATTTT.